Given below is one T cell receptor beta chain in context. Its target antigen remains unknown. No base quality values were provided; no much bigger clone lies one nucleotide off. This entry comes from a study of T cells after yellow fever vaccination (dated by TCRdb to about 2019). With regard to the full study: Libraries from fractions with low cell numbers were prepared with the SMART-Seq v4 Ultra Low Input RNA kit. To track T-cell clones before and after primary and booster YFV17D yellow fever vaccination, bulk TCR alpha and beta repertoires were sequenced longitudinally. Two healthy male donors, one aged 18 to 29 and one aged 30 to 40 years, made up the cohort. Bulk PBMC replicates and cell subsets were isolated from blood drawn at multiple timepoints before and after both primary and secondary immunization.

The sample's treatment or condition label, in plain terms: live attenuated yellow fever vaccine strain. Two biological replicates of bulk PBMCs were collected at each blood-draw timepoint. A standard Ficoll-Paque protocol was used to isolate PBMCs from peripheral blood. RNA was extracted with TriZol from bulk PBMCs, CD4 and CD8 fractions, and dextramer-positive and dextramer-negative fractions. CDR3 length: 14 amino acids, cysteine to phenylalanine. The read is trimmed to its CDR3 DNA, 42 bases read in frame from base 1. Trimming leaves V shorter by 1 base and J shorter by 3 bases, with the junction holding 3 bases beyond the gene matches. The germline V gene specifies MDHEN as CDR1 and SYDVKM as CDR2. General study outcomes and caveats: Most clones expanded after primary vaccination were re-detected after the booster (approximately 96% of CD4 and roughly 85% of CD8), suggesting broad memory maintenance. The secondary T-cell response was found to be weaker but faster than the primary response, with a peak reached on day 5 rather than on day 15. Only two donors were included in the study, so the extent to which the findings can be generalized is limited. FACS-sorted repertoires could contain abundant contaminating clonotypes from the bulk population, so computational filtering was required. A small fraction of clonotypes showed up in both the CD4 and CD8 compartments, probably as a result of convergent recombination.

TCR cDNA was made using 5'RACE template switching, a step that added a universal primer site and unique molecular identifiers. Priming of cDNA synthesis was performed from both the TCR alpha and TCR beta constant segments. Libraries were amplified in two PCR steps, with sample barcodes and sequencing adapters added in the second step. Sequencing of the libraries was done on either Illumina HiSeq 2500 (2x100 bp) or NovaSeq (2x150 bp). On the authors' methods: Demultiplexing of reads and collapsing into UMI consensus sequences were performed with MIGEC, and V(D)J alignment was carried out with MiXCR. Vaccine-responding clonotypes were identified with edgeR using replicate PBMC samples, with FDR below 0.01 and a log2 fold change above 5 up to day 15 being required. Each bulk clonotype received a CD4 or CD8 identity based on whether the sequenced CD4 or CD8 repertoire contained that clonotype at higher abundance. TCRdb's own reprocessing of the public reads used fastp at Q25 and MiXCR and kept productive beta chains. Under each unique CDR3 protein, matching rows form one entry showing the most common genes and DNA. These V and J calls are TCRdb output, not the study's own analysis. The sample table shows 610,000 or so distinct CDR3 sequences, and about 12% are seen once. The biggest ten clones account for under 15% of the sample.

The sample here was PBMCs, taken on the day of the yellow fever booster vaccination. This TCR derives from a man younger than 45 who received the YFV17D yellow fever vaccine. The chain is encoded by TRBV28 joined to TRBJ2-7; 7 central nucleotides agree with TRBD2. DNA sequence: TGTGCCAGCAGTTTATTTTCGGGGGGCTACGAGCAGTACTTC. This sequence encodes CASSLFSGGYEQYF.